This T cell receptor beta chain was identified in a study of T cells after yellow fever vaccination. About the study: In the case of low-cell-number fractions, SMART-Seq v4 Ultra Low Input was used for preparation.

The CDR3 has 16 residues. Per germline, CDR1 SQVTM and CDR2 ANQGSEA. Losses at the gene ends were 3 bases for V and 4 bases for J; bases not matched to a gene: 7. Each CDR3 protein is one row after TCRdb ran MiXCR on the 5' RACE reads. The sample shows some 600,000 distinct CDR3 sequences, more than 9% of them seen only once. The chain carries TRBV29-1 and TRBJ1-3, with TRBD1 identical over 12 bases. This sequence originates from a man in his thirties or forties who received the YFV17D yellow fever vaccine. The sample consisted of PBMCs, taken on the day of the yellow fever booster vaccination. CDR3 sequence reads: CSVEGGQGARGNTIYF. CDR3 sequence (DNA): TGCAGCGTTGAGGGGGGACAGGGGGCGAGAGGAAACACCATATATTTT.